Below, 5 T cell receptor beta chains from the same sample are listed, as sequenced in a study of blood T cells in healthy people across ages. PCR was performed a second time for roughly 6 to 12 cycles using a sample-barcoded 5' primer and a J-beta primer mix. TCRdb re-called the 5' RACE reads through MiXCR, storing one row per CDR3 protein. Of approximately 700,000 distinct CDR3 sequences in the sample, less than 40% were seen once. The specimen was blood. The receptors stem from a woman aged 80 or over in good health.

The chain joins TRBV20-1 to TRBJ2-1; either TRBD1 or TRBD2 may fit D (5 bases each). Germline loops: CDR1 DFQATT, CDR2 SNEGSKA (reference sequence). Trimming took 0 bases from V and 3 from J, leaving 12 bases between them. This CDR3 is built from 15 residues. The CDR3 DNA reads as TGCAGTGCTAGAGACGGGACCGCGAGCTACAATGAGCAGTTCTTC. Translating gives CSARDGTASYNEQFF.

A note on this clonotype: A read error may explain this, as a much larger clone is one base away. This sequence joins TRBV4-3 and TRBJ2-1; 8 bases are a match to TRBD2. The CDR3 runs 16 residues. Trimming cost V 0 bases and J 8 bases; bases outside gene matches: 9. Per germline, CDR1 LGHNA and CDR2 YSLEER. This CDR3 is CASSQDWGLAGYEQFF. CDR3 DNA: TGCGCCAGCAGCCAAGATTGGGGCCTAGCGGGTTATGAGCAGTTCTTC.

The J gene is TRBJ2-4, the V gene TRBV5-1, with D unresolved. The CDR3 sequence is 17 residues long. V was shortened by 0 bases and J by 0 bases, with 13 bases between the two germline ends. Germline V CDR1 and CDR2: SGHRS, YFSETQ. The chain's CDR3 is CASSLVPPQLAKNIQYF. In nucleotides, the CDR3 is TGCGCCAGCAGCTTGGTCCCCCCACAGCTAGCCAAAAACATTCAGTACTTC.

This clonotype was seen ten or more times. The CDR3 DNA sequence: TGTGCCAGCATCGACAGGAGTTGGAACTATGGCTACACCTTC. Translation: CASIDRSWNYGYTF. This chain connects TRBV5-5 to TRBJ1-2; maybe TRBD1 (6 bases). Trimming removed 6 bases from V and 2 bases from J, with 14 bases in between. CDR1 and CDR2 from the germline V gene are SGHKS and YYEKEE (reference sequence). There are 14 residues in the CDR3.

This clonotype was found many times. The chain combines TRBV12-3 or TRBV12-4 with TRBJ1-5, with 8 bases that match TRBD1. V lost 10 bases to trimming and J lost 7 bases; unmatched junction nucleotides: 6. This CDR3 region has 12 residues. The CDR3 here is CATRTGIQPQHF. The CDR3, as DNA: TGTGCCACAAGGACAGGGATCCAGCCCCAGCATTTT.